This TCR beta chain originates from a study of T cells expressing NK-cell markers. CDR3 length: 12 residues. The germline CDR1 and CDR2 sequences are DFQATT and SNEGSKA (reference sequence). The TCR beta cDNA came from 5'RACE template switching with UMIs. TCRdb reprocessed the 5' RACE reads and reports one entry per CDR3 protein, with no DNA. Its listing shows under 200,000 distinct CDR3 sequences. A remark on this clonotype: Its specificity is unknown.

Findings and limits, study-wide: The CD3+CD56-NKG2C+ fraction of a few donors was also led by these clonotypes.

The rearrangement uses TRBV20-1 and TRBJ2-3; TCRdb outputs TRBD1, but without DNA this stays unchecked. Sequencing was carried out using blood T cells: a sorted CD56 or NKG2C T cell subset, CD4+ or CD8+ T cells, or bulk PBMC T cells (not recorded which). The origin of this receptor is a woman aged 18-69 years in good health. The CDR3 sequence: CSAPQGADTQYF.